The clone carrying this T cell receptor beta chain showed up just once. The antigen remains undetermined. One junction end disagrees with the germline gene, perhaps due to a read error. These data originate in a study of cytomegalovirus exposure and HLA in healthy donors. On the study more broadly: An early data release held tens of millions of unique TCRs from HLA-typed donors.

The PCR had 60 Vbeta and 13 Jbeta primers. The method was immunoSEQ multiplex PCR; TCRdb's version includes in-frame clones alone and lacks a portion of them. Of 150,000 to 200,000 clones listed, roughly 80% are singletons. CDR3 length: 14 residues. Germline CDR1 SGHVS, CDR2 FNYEAQ. Overall study results and limits: Most subjects' HLA-A and HLA-B alleles were reportedly predicted from TCR beta sequences. Rare TCR sequences predominated, though certain public TCRs were found in many donors. Presence/absence analyses treated sequencing depth as roughly uniform across donors.

This clonotype originated in a young woman in good health and CMV-seropositive. Sample: PBMCs. The rearrangement uses TRBV7-6 and TRBJ2-5, with 10 bases fitting TRBD2. DNA of the CDR3: TGTGCCAGCAGCCCGACAATAAGCGGGGGGGCAAACGACTTC. Its protein product is CASSPTISGGANDF.